This TCR beta chain was sequenced in a study of early T cells in non-severe SARS-CoV-2 infection. To note about this clonotype: The target antigen is unknown.

Each cDNA molecule carried a unique molecular identifier. TCRdb reanalysed the 5' RACE reads using MiXCR and keeps one entry per CDR3 protein. This sample has approximately 70,000 distinct CDR3 sequences, with approximately 5% found just once. Per germline, CDR1 MNHEY and CDR2 SMNVEV (reference sequence). The length of the CDR3 is 12 residues. Trimming stripped 3 bases from V and 6 bases from J, with 8 bases between. The study's findings and limits: The matching step, a VDJdb search, favored anti-spike CD8 responses and missed private and CD4 specificities.

The sequence was obtained from an adult who was a healthcare worker with PCR-confirmed SARS-CoV-2 infection or an uninfected control (not recorded which). The sample here was whole blood, taken at baseline. The chain carries TRBV27 and TRBJ1-1; D not resolved. CDR3 amino acids: CASSFPGAEAFF. The CDR3 DNA reads TGTGCCAGCAGTTTTCCTGGGGCTGAAGCTTTCTTT.